The T cell receptor beta chain under discussion was sequenced for a study of metastatic and nonmetastatic thyroid tumors. Ahead of thyroid surgery, no patient had received treatment of any kind. With MiXCR, TCRdb called clones anew from the PCR reads. The table lists 24,000 or so clones, about 12% of them singletons. This clone was observed many times. Deletions cut 5 bases from V and 4 bases from J, with 9 bases between. CDR3 length equals 12 residues. The V gene's germline CDR1 is SGDLS and CDR2 YYNGEE. The sample taken for sequencing was blood. V and J are TRBV9 and TRBJ1-2, with TRBD1 as a possible D gene (5 bases). The source is a female donor with papillary thyroid cancer or a benign thyroid nodule (not recorded which). Some clones in this sample may be carry-over from other donors' samples. The CDR3: CASRGESYGYTF. Written as DNA, the CDR3 is TGTGCCAGCAGGGGGGAGTCCTATGGCTACACCTTC.